These T cell receptor beta chains were read from a single sample in a study of OX40 agonist ivuxolimab in advanced cancers. The method was immunoSEQ multiplex PCR; TCRdb's version includes in-frame clones alone and lacks a portion of them. The sample contains tens of thousands of clones, approximately 90% of which appear only once. The sequencing used CD4+ or CD8+ T cells sorted from blood, collected in a trial of the OX40 agonist ivuxolimab. The receptors were sampled from an adult with an advanced solid tumor such as melanoma, head and neck, liver or kidney cancer. CDR3s include the opening cysteine and the closing phenylalanine or tryptophan. The order of the fields is CDR3 DNA, CDR3 protein, clone size, V gene, J gene, D gene. D genes are given only for firm matches. Expanded clones get a size class; other rows say once, few or many, or leave the size out.

cdr3_nt: TGTGCCAGCAGCTTAGGCCTGAGCTATGGCTACACCTTC
cdr3_aa: CASSLGLSYGYTF
clone_size: few
v_call: TRBV7-8
j_call: TRBJ1-2
d_call: .

cdr3_nt: TGTGCCAGTAGTATAGATCTACAAACCTGGGGCGGTCGGAATCAGCCCCAGCATTTT
cdr3_aa: CASSIDLQTWGGRNQPQHF
clone_size: .
v_call: TRBV19
j_call: TRBJ1-5
d_call: .

cdr3_nt: TGCGCCACCCGGACAGGGGGGCAAGAGACCCAGTACTTC
cdr3_aa: CATRTGGQETQYF
clone_size: .
v_call: TRBV5-1
j_call: TRBJ2-5
d_call: TRBD1

cdr3_nt: TGTGCCAGCAGCTTAGCCGGGACAGGGGCTCTCTACGAGCAGTACTTC
cdr3_aa: CASSLAGTGALYEQYF
clone_size: .
v_call: TRBV11-2
j_call: TRBJ2-7
d_call: TRBD1

cdr3_nt: TGTGCCAGCAGCACGGCCCAGACCGGGGAGCTGTTTTTT
cdr3_aa: CASSTAQTGELFF
clone_size: .
v_call: TRBV5-4
j_call: TRBJ2-2
d_call: .

cdr3_nt: TGTGCCAGCAGTTTCGACAGGGATGGCACTGAAGCTTTCTTT
cdr3_aa: CASSFDRDGTEAFF
clone_size: once
v_call: TRBV27
j_call: TRBJ1-1
d_call: TRBD1

cdr3_nt: TGTGCCAGCAGCCTAGACACCCGAGGGGGTAGCGGTCGGGAGCAGTACTTC
cdr3_aa: CASSLDTRGGSGREQYF
clone_size: once
v_call: TRBV4-2
j_call: TRBJ2-7
d_call: .

cdr3_nt: TGTGCCTGGAACCAGCGGGCATATACAGATACGCAGTATTTT
cdr3_aa: CAWNQRAYTDTQYF
clone_size: .
v_call: TRBV30
j_call: TRBJ2-3
d_call: .

cdr3_nt: TGTGCCAGCAGCTCGGGACAACCCCCCTACGAGCAGTACTTC
cdr3_aa: CASSSGQPPYEQYF
clone_size: few
v_call: TRBV5-4
j_call: TRBJ2-7
d_call: .

cdr3_nt: TGTGCCAGCAGCGTAGTTCTCGGCTCCTACAATGAGCAGTTCTTC
cdr3_aa: CASSVVLGSYNEQFF
clone_size: .
v_call: TRBV9
j_call: TRBJ2-1
d_call: .

cdr3_nt: TGTGCCAGCAGCTTAGGGGAGGTTCTGGCCCTCTACAATGAGCAGTTCTTC
cdr3_aa: CASSLGEVLALYNEQFF
clone_size: once
v_call: TRBV7-8
j_call: TRBJ2-1
d_call: .

cdr3_nt: TGTGCCAGCAGACAGACAGGGGGCGCTTACTACAATGAGCAGTTCTTC
cdr3_aa: CASRQTGGAYYNEQFF
clone_size: .
v_call: TRBV7-6
j_call: TRBJ2-1
d_call: TRBD1

cdr3_nt: TGTGCCAGCAGTTCCCCCCGCGACAGATATAATTCACCCCTCCACTTT
cdr3_aa: CASSSPRDRYNSPLHF
clone_size: once
v_call: TRBV27
j_call: TRBJ1-6
d_call: .

cdr3_nt: TGCAGCGTGAACAGGGGGCACACAGATACGCAGTATTTT
cdr3_aa: CSVNRGHTDTQYF
clone_size: .
v_call: TRBV29-1
j_call: TRBJ2-3
d_call: TRBD1

cdr3_nt: TGTGCCAGCTCACCTAAGTCGGAGATGGCTTTCTTT
cdr3_aa: CASSPKSEMAFF
clone_size: .
v_call: TRBV18
j_call: TRBJ1-1
d_call: .

cdr3_nt: TGTGCCAGCTCACCACTTCCCGGGACAGCTTCCTACGAGCAGTACTTC
cdr3_aa: CASSPLPGTASYEQYF
clone_size: .
v_call: TRBV18
j_call: TRBJ2-7
d_call: TRBD1

cdr3_nt: TGCAGTGCTAGCTTCGGTGGCTACACCTTC
cdr3_aa: CSASFGGYTF
clone_size: once
v_call: TRBV20-1
j_call: TRBJ1-2
d_call: .

cdr3_nt: TGCGCCAGCAGACCCTCTAGCGGGGGGGTCGATACGCAGTATTTT
cdr3_aa: CASRPSSGGVDTQYF
clone_size: .
v_call: TRBV10-2
j_call: TRBJ2-3
d_call: TRBD2

cdr3_nt: TGTGCCAGTAGTATCAGTCCAGGGGCACTTGGCTACACCTTC
cdr3_aa: CASSISPGALGYTF
clone_size: once
v_call: TRBV19
j_call: TRBJ1-2
d_call: .

cdr3_nt: TGCGCCAGCAGCGTCGGGGGCCAGGGAGAGACCCAGTACTTC
cdr3_aa: CASSVGGQGETQYF
clone_size: .
v_call: TRBV5-1
j_call: TRBJ2-5
d_call: .

cdr3_nt: TGTGCCAGCAGTTACTCGAGGCAGGCGGGCCAAGAGACCCAGTACTTC
cdr3_aa: CASSYSRQAGQETQYF
clone_size: .
v_call: TRBV6-5
j_call: TRBJ2-5
d_call: .

cdr3_nt: TGCGCCAGCAGCCAAGATAGGAGCGGCCGGGCGTATTTT
cdr3_aa: CASSQDRSGRAYF
clone_size: .
v_call: TRBV4-1
j_call: TRBJ2-3
d_call: .

cdr3_nt: TGTGCCAGCAGCTCCGACAGGGGATTCCAGCATTTT
cdr3_aa: CASSSDRGFQHF
clone_size: .
v_call: TRBV7-2
j_call: TRBJ1-5
d_call: TRBD1

cdr3_nt: TGTGCTAGTGGTCACAGGGGGGATAGCAATCAGCCCCAGCATTTT
cdr3_aa: CASGHRGDSNQPQHF
clone_size: few
v_call: TRBV12-5
j_call: TRBJ1-5
d_call: TRBD1

cdr3_nt: TGCGCCAGCAGCTCCGGGGAGCCAACTAATGAAAAACTGTTTTTT
cdr3_aa: CASSSGEPTNEKLFF
clone_size: .
v_call: TRBV5-1
j_call: TRBJ1-4
d_call: .

cdr3_nt: TGTGCCAGCAGCGTAGATGCCGATTTCCTCTCTGGAAACACCATATATTTT
cdr3_aa: CASSVDADFLSGNTIYF
clone_size: once
v_call: TRBV9
j_call: TRBJ1-3
d_call: .

cdr3_nt: TGTGCCAGCAGCTTGAGGGTGAGGGGGGTTGGCTACACCTTC
cdr3_aa: CASSLRVRGVGYTF
clone_size: .
v_call: TRBV5-8
j_call: TRBJ1-2
d_call: .

cdr3_nt: TGTGCCAGCAGTGAATTGGGCAGAGAGATTGCAACTAATGAAAAACTGTTTTTT
cdr3_aa: CASSELGREIATNEKLFF
clone_size: .
v_call: TRBV25-1
j_call: TRBJ1-4
d_call: .

cdr3_nt: TGCAGTGCTAGAGGAGGGGGGGAGCAGTACTTC
cdr3_aa: CSARGGGEQYF
clone_size: .
v_call: TRBV20-1
j_call: TRBJ2-7
d_call: .

cdr3_nt: TGTGCCAGCAGCTTAAGAGGGGACGGGGGGAATGAAAAACTGTTTTTT
cdr3_aa: CASSLRGDGGNEKLFF
clone_size: .
v_call: TRBV5-8
j_call: TRBJ1-4
d_call: .

cdr3_nt: TGCAGCGTTCGGGGGACTAGCGGGGATGAGCAGTTCTTC
cdr3_aa: CSVRGTSGDEQFF
clone_size: .
v_call: TRBV29-1
j_call: TRBJ2-1
d_call: TRBD2

cdr3_nt: TGTGCCAGCAGCTTAGACGCGGGGGGGCGTGAGCAGTACTTC
cdr3_aa: CASSLDAGGREQYF
clone_size: .
v_call: TRBV11-2
j_call: TRBJ2-7
d_call: TRBD2

cdr3_nt: TGTGCCAGCAGCGCAGGACAGGGGGTATTCTATGGCTACACCTTC
cdr3_aa: CASSAGQGVFYGYTF
clone_size: few
v_call: TRBV27
j_call: TRBJ1-2
d_call: TRBD1

cdr3_nt: TGTGCCAGCAGCCCCCGGACAGGGGGAAGAGAAAAACTGTTTTTT
cdr3_aa: CASSPRTGGREKLFF
clone_size: .
v_call: TRBV9
j_call: TRBJ1-4
d_call: TRBD1

cdr3_nt: TGCGCCAGCAGCTCCGCGGAGGGGGGGTACAATGAAAAACTGTTTTTT
cdr3_aa: CASSSAEGGYNEKLFF
clone_size: .
v_call: TRBV5-1
j_call: TRBJ1-4
d_call: .

cdr3_nt: TGCGCCAGCAGCTTGGCGCCGGGCAATCAGCCCCAGCATTTT
cdr3_aa: CASSLAPGNQPQHF
clone_size: .
v_call: TRBV5-1
j_call: TRBJ1-5
d_call: .

cdr3_nt: TGTGCCAGCAGCCCTCGGACGGACTTGAACACTGAAGCTTTCTTT
cdr3_aa: CASSPRTDLNTEAFF
clone_size: .
v_call: TRBV5-4
j_call: TRBJ1-1
d_call: .

cdr3_nt: TGTGCCTGGGTCGGACAGGGAAATAACTATGGCTACACCTTC
cdr3_aa: CAWVGQGNNYGYTF
clone_size: .
v_call: TRBV30
j_call: TRBJ1-2
d_call: TRBD1

cdr3_nt: TGCGCCAGCAGCTTGGGAGACAGGTTGCACTCCTACGAGCAGTACTTC
cdr3_aa: CASSLGDRLHSYEQYF
clone_size: .
v_call: TRBV5-1
j_call: TRBJ2-7
d_call: .

cdr3_nt: TGCGCCAGCAGCTTGGGACAGGGGGCGGTTTATAATTCACCCCTCCACTTT
cdr3_aa: CASSLGQGAVYNSPLHF
clone_size: .
v_call: TRBV5-1
j_call: TRBJ1-6
d_call: TRBD1

cdr3_nt: TGTGCCAGCAGTCGCCACGATAACTATGGCTACACCTTC
cdr3_aa: CASSRHDNYGYTF
clone_size: .
v_call: TRBV27
j_call: TRBJ1-2
d_call: .

cdr3_nt: TGTGCCAGCAGGGTGGGGATTCGCGGTTCACCCCTCCACTTT
cdr3_aa: CASRVGIRGSPLHF
clone_size: .
v_call: TRBV6-5
j_call: TRBJ1-6
d_call: .

cdr3_nt: TGTGCCGGCAGTGTAGCGGGGGGCAGGAATGAGCAGTTCTTC
cdr3_aa: CAGSVAGGRNEQFF
clone_size: .
v_call: TRBV6-6
j_call: TRBJ2-1
d_call: TRBD2

cdr3_nt: TGCGCCAGCAGCCCACCACAACTGGAAACCTACGAGCAGTACTTC
cdr3_aa: CASSPPQLETYEQYF
clone_size: .
v_call: TRBV5-1
j_call: TRBJ2-7
d_call: .

cdr3_nt: TGTGCCAGCAGCCCTCGGGGCGGGGGCGGCGAGCAGTACTTC
cdr3_aa: CASSPRGGGGEQYF
clone_size: few
v_call: TRBV11-2
j_call: TRBJ2-7
d_call: .

cdr3_nt: TGTGCCATCAGTACAGGGGCCCATGGCTACACCTTC
cdr3_aa: CAISTGAHGYTF
clone_size: .
v_call: TRBV10-3
j_call: TRBJ1-2
d_call: TRBD1

cdr3_nt: TGTGCCACCAGCAGAGATCTTGCCGGGGAGCTGTTTTTT
cdr3_aa: CATSRDLAGELFF
clone_size: .
v_call: TRBV15
j_call: TRBJ2-2
d_call: .

cdr3_nt: TGTGCCAGCAGAACGGGACAGAGCTCCTACAATGAGCAGTTCTTC
cdr3_aa: CASRTGQSSYNEQFF
clone_size: .
v_call: TRBV14
j_call: TRBJ2-1
d_call: TRBD1

cdr3_nt: TGTGCCAGCAGCCTGGGACAGGGGGGAGATACGCAGTATTTT
cdr3_aa: CASSLGQGGDTQYF
clone_size: .
v_call: TRBV2
j_call: TRBJ2-3
d_call: TRBD1

cdr3_nt: TGTGCCAGCAGTGCCTCCGAGCAGTACTTC
cdr3_aa: CASSASEQYF
clone_size: .
v_call: TRBV2
j_call: TRBJ2-7
d_call: .